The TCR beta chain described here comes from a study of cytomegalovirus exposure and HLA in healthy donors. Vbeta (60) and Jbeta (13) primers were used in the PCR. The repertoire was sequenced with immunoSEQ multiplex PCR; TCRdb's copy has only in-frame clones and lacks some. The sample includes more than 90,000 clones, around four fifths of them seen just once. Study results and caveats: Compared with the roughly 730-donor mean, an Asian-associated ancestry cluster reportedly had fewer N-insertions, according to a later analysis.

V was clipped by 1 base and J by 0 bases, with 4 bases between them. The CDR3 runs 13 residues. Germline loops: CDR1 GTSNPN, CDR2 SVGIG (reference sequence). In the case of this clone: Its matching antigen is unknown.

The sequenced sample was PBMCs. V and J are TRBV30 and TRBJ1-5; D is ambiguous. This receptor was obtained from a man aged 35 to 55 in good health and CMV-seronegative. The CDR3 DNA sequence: TGTGCCTGGAGTGGTTATAGCAATCAGCCCCAGCATTTT. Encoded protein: CAWSGYSNQPQHF.